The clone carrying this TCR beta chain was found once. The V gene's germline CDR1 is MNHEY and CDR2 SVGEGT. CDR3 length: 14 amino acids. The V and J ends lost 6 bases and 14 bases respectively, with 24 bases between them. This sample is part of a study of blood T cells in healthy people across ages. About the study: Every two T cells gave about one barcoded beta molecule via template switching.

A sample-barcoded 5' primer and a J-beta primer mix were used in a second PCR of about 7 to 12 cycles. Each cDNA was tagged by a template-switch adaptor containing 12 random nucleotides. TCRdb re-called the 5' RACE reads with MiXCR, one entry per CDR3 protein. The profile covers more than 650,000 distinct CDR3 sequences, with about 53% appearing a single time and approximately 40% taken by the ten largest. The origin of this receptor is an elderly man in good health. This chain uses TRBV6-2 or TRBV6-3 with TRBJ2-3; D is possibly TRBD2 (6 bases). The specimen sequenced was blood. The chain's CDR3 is CASSARDPQRYAYF. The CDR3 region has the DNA TGTGCCAGCAGCGCGCGGGATCCCCAGAGATACGCGTATTTT.